The 8 T cell receptor beta chains below all came from one sample that was sequenced in a study of naive and memory T cell subsets (dated by TCRdb to the late 2010s). Preparation of the library involved 5' RACE. The sequencer listed for this sample is Illumina MiSeq. TCR RNA was reverse transcribed with SuperScript IV using alpha and beta constant region primers for the blood and skin samples. TCRdb itself trimmed the public reads at Q25 with fastp, ran MiXCR and retained productive beta chains. All rows with the same CDR3 protein become a single entry with the most common DNA and genes. This sample lists 20,000 to 25,000 distinct CDR3 sequences; less than 5% were detected once. The top ten hold 6.5% to 8% of the sample. For whole blood analysis, approximately 2.5 ml of peripheral blood was collected from healthy adult volunteers into Tempus tubes, and RNA was extracted following the manufacturer's instructions.

These receptors were collected from a male donor in good health.

This clonotype was observed at least ten times. The chain links TRBV11-2 to TRBJ2-5; D may match TRBD1 or TRBD2 (5 bases each). V dropped 6 bases and J dropped 1 base, with 15 bases sitting between them. The CDR3 runs 15 residues. CDR1 is SGHAT and CDR2 is FQNNGV in the germline V gene. The CDR3, as DNA: TGTGCCAGCAGGGCCGGGGCTAGCTTCCAAGAGACCCAGTACTTC. Protein sequence: CASRAGASFQETQYF.

This clonotype appeared many times. The chain employs TRBV28 and TRBJ2-2; 8 bases line up with TRBD1. V was clipped by 3 bases and J by 0 bases; unmatched bases: 6. Germline values: CDR1 MDHEN, CDR2 SYDVKM. The CDR3 has 17 residues. DNA of the CDR3: TGTGCCAGCAGTTTTTCCGGACAGGGCCCGAACACCGGGGAGCTGTTTTTT. Protein sequence: CASSFSGQGPNTGELFF.

This clonotype was counted many times. The rearrangement uses TRBV20-1 and TRBJ2-7; 8 bases are shared with TRBD2. Germline assignment: CDR1 DFQATT and CDR2 SNEGSKA (reference sequence). The ends lost 5 bases at V and 2 bases at J; junction bases unmatched: 5. CDR3 length: 13 residues. The CDR3 region is CSAAAGEPYEQYF. The CDR3 DNA reads TGCAGTGCTGCAGCGGGGGAACCCTACGAGCAGTACTTC.

This clonotype was observed many times. The chain has TRBV20-1 and TRBJ2-7; 8 bases line up with TRBD1. The CDR3 has 14 amino acids. Trimming removed 5 bases from V and 0 bases from J; junction bases left unmatched: 6. Germline V gene lookup returns CDR1 DFQATT and CDR2 SNEGSKA (reference sequence). Here the CDR3 reads CSAGGQEISYEQYF. The DNA for the CDR3 is TGCAGTGCTGGGGGACAGGAAATCTCCTACGAGCAGTACTTC.

As for this clonotype: Because the CDR3 is missing its conserved closing phenylalanine or tryptophan, this is likely a read error. Because the CDR3's place on the DNA is in doubt, the DNA is left out and the CDR3 is given as listed by TCRdb. This chain joins TRBV12-3 or TRBV12-4 and TRBJ1-5. The CDR3 is 16 amino acids in total, end residues counted. CDR3 amino acids: CASSKKGLYSNKPQNC.

This clonotype has a count of ten or more. This chain uses TRBV23-1 with TRBJ1-1, with D possibly being TRBD1 (5 bases). TRBV23-1 is flagged as an ORF with uncertain function. The germline V and J ends were trimmed by 2 bases and 1 base, with 8 bases remaining between them. This CDR3 region has 14 residues. The CDR3 nucleotides are TGCGCCAGCAGTCAACAGGGAGAGAACACTGAAGCTTTCTTT. It codes for CASSQQGENTEAFF.

The table lists this clonotype with a count of one. Just one base apart from a much larger clone, this may be a read error. This chain links TRBV15 with TRBJ1-5, with TRBD1 matching 8 bases. This CDR3 comprises 13 residues. The germline CDR1 and CDR2 sequences are LNHNV and YYDKDF (reference sequence). The CDR3 reads CATSQDRGQPQNF. CDR3 nucleotide sequence: TGTGCCACCAGCCAAGACAGGGGTCAGCCCCAGAATTTT.

This clonotype was seen many times. The V call is TRBV18, the J call TRBJ1-4; no definite D call. CDR3 length equals 12 residues. Trimming cost V 1 base and J 7 bases, with 4 bases left between them. CDR1 and CDR2 from the germline V gene are KGHSH and LQKENI. CDR3 nucleotides: TGTGCCAGCTCACCACGGGCTGAAAAACTGTTTTTT. Translation gives CASSPRAEKLFF.